A single sample is the source of the 8 T cell receptor beta chains below, sequenced in a study of shared clonotypes between healthy human individuals. The method was immunoSEQ multiplex PCR; TCRdb's version includes in-frame clones alone and lacks a portion of them. This sample has about 470,000 clones, with around 79% found just once. The sequencing sample was made of PBMCs. The receptors originated from a woman aged 40 to 55 in good health. Some clones in this sample may be carry-over from other donors' samples.

The rearrangement links TRBV19 to TRBJ1-5, with 12 bases matching TRBD1. Losses at the gene ends were 6 bases for V and 1 base for J; bases not matched to a gene: 10. The CDR3 is 18 amino acids. The V gene's germline CDR1 is LNHDA and CDR2 SQIVND (reference sequence). The CDR3 loop is CASRSGTGGRWSNQPQHF. The DNA of the CDR3 is TGTGCCAGTAGATCCGGGACAGGGGGCCGGTGGAGCAATCAGCCCCAGCATTTT.

The V gene is TRBV5-1, the J gene TRBJ2-1, with 13 positions matching TRBD2. With 4 bases clipped from V and 5 bases from J, the junction kept 3 bases outside the gene matches. Germline V CDR1 and CDR2: SGHRS, YFSETQ. CDR3 size: 15 residues. Here the CDR3 DNA reads TGCGCCAGCAGCCCAGGACTAGCGGGAGACAATGAGCAGTTCTTC. Protein sequence: CASSPGLAGDNEQFF. Combining the CDR3 with reference TRBV5-1 and TRBJ2-1 gives the whole variable domain KAGVTQTPRYLIKTRGQQVTLSCSPISGHRSVSWYQQTPGQGLQFLFEYFSETQRNKGNFPGRFSGRQFSNSRSEMNVSTLELGDSALYLCASSPGLAGDNEQFFGPGTRLTVL.

J is TRBJ1-1 and V is TRBV5-1; D is possibly TRBD1 (5 bases). CDR3 length equals 15 residues. V dropped 2 bases and J dropped 1 base, with 12 bases sitting between them. In germline, CDR1 is SGHRS, CDR2 YFSETQ. CDR3 amino acids: CASSLGTLGNTEAFF. The CDR3 nucleotides are TGCGCCAGCAGCTTAGGGACCCTAGGGAACACTGAAGCTTTCTTT.

The rearrangement uses TRBV2 and TRBJ1-1; perhaps TRBD1 as D (5 bases). Germline V gene lookup returns CDR1 SNHLY and CDR2 FYNNEI. The CDR3 contains 13 residues. The V and J ends lost 5 bases and 3 bases respectively, with 10 bases between them. The CDR3 is CASSRDGYTEAFF. The CDR3 DNA reads as TGTGCCAGCAGTAGGGACGGATACACTGAAGCTTTCTTT.

The chain recombines TRBV7-6 with TRBJ2-3, with unresolved D. The V and J ends lost 0 bases and 0 bases respectively, with 4 bases between them. Germline V CDR1 and CDR2: SGHVS, FNYEAQ. This CDR3 is built from 14 residues. The CDR3 reads CASSLAHSTDTQYF. DNA of the CDR3: TGTGCCAGCAGCTTAGCGCACAGCACAGATACGCAGTATTTT.

The chain uses TRBV4-1 and TRBJ2-1; 12 bases match TRBD2. Germline V CDR1 and CDR2: MGHRA, YSYEKL. The ends lost 2 bases at V and 8 bases at J; junction bases unmatched: 7. The CDR3 runs 16 residues. CDR3 residues: CASSQPASGRAYEQFF. CDR3 sequence (DNA): TGCGCCAGCAGCCAACCCGCTAGCGGGAGGGCCTATGAGCAGTTCTTC.

The chain is built from TRBV28 and TRBJ2-5; TRBD1 agrees at 8 bases. The J call is uncertain, as TRBJ2-7 better fits the DNA end. Germline V gene lookup returns CDR1 MDHEN and CDR2 SYDVKM. This CDR3 has 16 amino acids. The CDR3 region has the DNA TGTGCCAGCAGTGGACAGGGAACCACTCTCCCCCACGAGCAGTACTTC. Its translation is CASSGQGTTLPHEQYF.

The chain uses TRBV7-3 and TRBJ2-7; 7 bases agree with TRBD2. CDR1 and CDR2 (germline): SGHTA, FQGTGA. J lost 5 bases, V lost 3 bases, and 4 bases had no gene match. The CDR3 extends over 13 amino acids. The CDR3 is CASSFGGSNEQYF. CDR3 nucleotides: TGTGCCAGCAGCTTTGGCGGGAGTAACGAGCAGTACTTC.